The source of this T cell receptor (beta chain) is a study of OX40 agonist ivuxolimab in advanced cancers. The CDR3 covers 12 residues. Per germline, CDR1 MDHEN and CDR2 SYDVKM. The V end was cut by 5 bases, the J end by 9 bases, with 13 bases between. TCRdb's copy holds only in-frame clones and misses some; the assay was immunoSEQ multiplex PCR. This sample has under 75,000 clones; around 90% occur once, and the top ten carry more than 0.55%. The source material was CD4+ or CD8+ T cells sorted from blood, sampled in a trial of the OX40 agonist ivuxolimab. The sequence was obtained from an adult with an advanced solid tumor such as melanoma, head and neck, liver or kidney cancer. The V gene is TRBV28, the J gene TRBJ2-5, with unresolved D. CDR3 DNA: TGTGCCAGCAGTCCACTCCGTGGGGCCCAGTACTTC. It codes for CASSPLRGAQYF.